The 20 T cell receptor beta chains below all came from one sample that was sequenced in a study of blood T cells in healthy people across ages. A sample-barcoded 5' primer and a J-beta primer mix were used in a second PCR of roughly 7 to 11 cycles. TCRdb ran MiXCR on the 5' RACE reads and lists one entry per CDR3 protein. The table lists 950,000 to 1,200,000 distinct CDR3 sequences, around two fifths of them singletons. Sequencing input: blood. These receptors were obtained from a man aged 18 to 29 in good health.

This clonotype was seen only a few times. The V call is TRBV20-1, the J call TRBJ2-7, with D perhaps TRBD2 (5 bases). This CDR3 has 14 residues. V shed 0 bases and J shed 7 bases, with 16 bases lying between them. Looked up from germline, CDR1 is DFQATT and CDR2 is SNEGSKA (reference sequence). The CDR3 region has the DNA TGCAGTGCTAGAGATTATCGGTTCCGGGATGAGCAGTACTTC. Translation: CSARDYRFRDEQYF.

The chain uses TRBV20-1 and TRBJ1-1, with 8 bases matching TRBD1. V lost 4 bases to trimming and J lost 3 bases; unmatched junction nucleotides: 7. CDR3 length equals 14 residues. Germline lookup yields CDR1 DFQATT and CDR2 SNEGSKA (reference sequence). The CDR3 nucleotides are TGCAGTGCTATAGGACAGGGAGAGGACACTGAAGCTTTCTTT. Translated, it gives CSAIGQGEDTEAFF.

The chain uses TRBV29-1 and TRBJ1-5; the D gene is possibly TRBD1 (6 bases). Deletions cut 1 base from V and 3 bases from J, with 10 bases between. The germline gives CDR1 SQVTM, CDR2 ANQGSEA. The CDR3 totals 14 residues. The CDR3, as DNA: TGCAGCGTTGAAGCCCGACAGGACAATCAGCCCCAGCATTTT. Amino acid sequence: CSVEARQDNQPQHF.

This clonotype turned up a few times. This chain joins TRBV12-3 or TRBV12-4 and TRBJ2-2, with 7 bases lining up with TRBD1. Losses at the gene ends were 5 bases for V and 1 base for J; bases not matched to a gene: 4. This CDR3 comprises 15 residues. The CDR3: CASSPTGRNTGELFF. The DNA of the CDR3 is TGTGCCAGCAGTCCGACAGGGAGGAACACCGGGGAGCTGTTTTTT.

In regard to this clonotype: A much larger clone lies a single base off, so this may be a read error. The chain joins TRBV5-1 to TRBJ2-5, with D possibly matching TRBD1 (5 bases). Germline V gives CDR1 SGHRS, CDR2 YFSETQ. This CDR3 spans 14 amino acids. Trimming took 0 bases from V and 11 from J, leaving 17 bases between them. Written as DNA, the CDR3 is TGCGCCAGCAGCTTGGGACAGAACTCCAATGAGCAGTACTTC. Translation: CASSLGQNSNEQYF.

The V gene is TRBV12-2, the J gene TRBJ1-5; TRBD1 is taken as the D call from the table, unchecked against the DNA. TRBV12-2 is classified as a pseudogene. The CDR3 is 18 residues long. CDR3 region: CASRLEPGHDYSNQPQHF. In DNA form, the CDR3 reads TGTGCAAGTCGCTTAGAACCGGGACACGACTATAGCAATCAGCCCCAGCATTTT.

This clonotype has just a few counts. The V call is TRBV3-1, the J call TRBJ1-6; unclear D gene. Trimming cost V 5 bases and J 8 bases, with 7 bases left between them. Germline V gene sequence: CDR1 LGHDT, CDR2 YNNKEL (reference sequence). The CDR3 covers 12 residues. CDR3 residues: CASSGSYSPLHF. For the CDR3, the DNA is TGTGCCAGCAGCGGCAGTTATTCACCCCTCCACTTT.

The rearrangement links TRBV20-1 to TRBJ1-1; a weak D match, TRBD1 (5 bases). The V gene lost 3 bases and the J gene lost 1 base, with 9 bases spanning the gap. The V gene's germline CDR1 is DFQATT and CDR2 SNEGSKA (reference sequence). This CDR3 has 13 residues. The CDR3 loop is CSARWQGNTEAFF. The CDR3 DNA reads TGCAGTGCTAGGTGGCAGGGGAACACTGAAGCTTTCTTT.

As for this clonotype: This may arise from a read error, as a much more abundant clone is one base away. The chain uses TRBV20-1 and TRBJ2-1; TRBD2 matches at 9 bases. After removal of 0 bases from V and 8 bases from J, the junction contained 11 bases not matched to a gene. CDR3 length equals 16 residues. Per germline, CDR1 DFQATT and CDR2 SNEGSKA (reference sequence). Written as DNA, the CDR3 is TGCAGTGCTAGAGATCGTGGGGGACTAGCTCGGTATGAGCAGTTCTTC. Translation: CSARDRGGLARYEQFF.

The chain uses TRBV6-2 or TRBV6-3 and TRBJ2-5; weak D call: TRBD2 (5 bases). The germline CDR1 and CDR2 sequences are MNHEY and SVGEGT. V lost 7 bases and J 11 bases, leaving 14 bases between the germline ends. CDR3 length equals 11 residues. This CDR3 reads CASTYGNEQYF. CDR3 bases: TGTGCCAGCACCTACGGGAATGAGCAGTACTTC.

In its sample, this clonotype was seen a few times. V usage is TRBV20-1 and J usage is TRBJ1-1, with 10 bases matching TRBD1. Germline CDR1 reads DFQATT; CDR2 reads SNEGSKA (reference sequence). V was clipped by 3 bases and J by 5 bases; unmatched bases: 9. This CDR3 has 15 amino acids. Written as DNA, the CDR3 is TGCAGTGCTAGGATCCGGGACAGGGGATTGACTGAAGCTTTCTTT. This sequence encodes CSARIRDRGLTEAFF.

This chain uses TRBV5-1 with TRBJ1-2; no clear D gene. Trimming removed 9 bases at V and 7 bases at J, with 16 bases between. The CDR3 length is 12 residues. In germline, CDR1 is SGHRS, CDR2 YFSETQ. The CDR3 DNA follows: TGCGCCACCAAGGAGGGCAGGTCTGGCTACACCTTC. Protein sequence: CATKEGRSGYTF.

This clonotype was found a few times. This chain uses TRBV29-1 with TRBJ1-2; D is perhaps TRBD1 (6 bases). V was cut by 4 bases and J by 2 bases, with 17 bases left in between. The CDR3 extends over 15 amino acids. CDR1 and CDR2 (germline): SQVTM, ANQGSEA. CDR3 DNA: TGCAGCGTTGTCGATAGGGGGGGGCGGAACTATGGCTACACCTTC. Encoded protein: CSVVDRGGRNYGYTF. The complete variable domain, with remaining parts taken from reference TRBV29-1 and TRBJ1-2, reads SAVISQKPSRDICQRGTSLTIQCQVDSQVTMMFWYRQQPGQSLTLIATANQGSEATYESGFVIDKFPISRPNLTFSTLTVSNMSPEDSSIYLCSVVDRGGRNYGYTFGSGTRLTVV.

This clonotype was picked up a small number of times. The chain combines TRBV28 with TRBJ2-3, with 7 nucleotides matching TRBD1. The CDR3 has 16 residues. The trim removed 2 bases at V and 2 bases at J, leaving 7 bases unmatched. The germline CDR1 and CDR2 sequences are MDHEN and SYDVKM. The CDR3 is CASSLIDRDNTDTQYF. DNA for the CDR3: TGTGCCAGCAGTTTAATCGACAGGGATAACACAGATACGCAGTATTTT.

The gene calls are TRBV30 and TRBJ1-2; 8 nucleotides agree with TRBD1. Germline CDR1 GTSNPN, CDR2 SVGIG (reference sequence). After removal of 3 bases from V and 7 bases from J, the junction contained 10 bases not matched to a gene. The CDR3 totals 14 residues. Here the CDR3 reads CAWRGQGAVVGYTF. CDR3 nucleotide sequence: TGTGCCTGGAGAGGACAGGGTGCTGTAGTTGGCTACACCTTC.

The V and J genes are TRBV10-3 and TRBJ1-1; the D gene is possibly TRBD1 (5 bases). Trimming removed 8 bases at V and 3 bases at J, with 13 bases between. The CDR3 totals 13 residues. The germline CDR1 and CDR2 sequences are ENHRY and SYGVKD. This CDR3 is CAIGRERDTEAFF. CDR3 DNA sequence: TGTGCCATCGGCAGGGAGAGGGACACTGAAGCTTTCTTT.

The rearrangement uses TRBV5-1 and TRBJ1-2; D might be TRBD1 (5 bases). Between the trimmed V and J ends, which lost 7 bases and 4 bases, there was a span of 23 bases. Germline V gene sequence: CDR1 SGHRS, CDR2 YFSETQ. CDR3 size: 16 residues. This chain's CDR3 is CASEGASTDGSYGYTF. The DNA for the CDR3 is TGCGCCAGCGAAGGGGCTTCCACGGATGGTAGCTATGGCTACACCTTC. The whole variable domain, filled in from reference TRBV5-1 and TRBJ1-2, reads KAGVTQTPRYLIKTRGQQVTLSCSPISGHRSVSWYQQTPGQGLQFLFEYFSETQRNKGNFPGRFSGRQFSNSRSEMNVSTLELGDSALYLCASEGASTDGSYGYTFGSGTRLTVV.

The table lists this clonotype with a count of one. It may be a read error: a sequence one base away is much more abundant. This chain connects TRBV20-1 to TRBJ2-1, with TRBD1 matching over 10 bases. CDR1 and CDR2 (germline): DFQATT, SNEGSKA (reference sequence). This CDR3 has 15 amino acids. V lost 2 bases, J lost 6 bases, and 7 bases stayed unmatched. CDR3 sequence reads: CSARRLTGGFNEQFF. The CDR3 DNA sequence: TGCAGTGCTAGAAGGTTGACAGGGGGCTTCAATGAGCAGTTCTTC.

In the case of this clonotype: An end of the junction does not agree with germline; a read error may underlie this. The chain recombines TRBV30 with TRBJ2-7; 9 positions match TRBD1. Germline loops: CDR1 GTSNPN, CDR2 SVGIG (reference sequence). CDR3 size: 14 residues. The CDR3 DNA reads as TGTGCCTGGAGACGGACAGGGGAGATCTACGAGCAATACTTC. This translates into CAWRRTGEIYEQYF.

The chain recombines TRBV2 with TRBJ1-6; D may be TRBD1 (6 bases). The V end was cut by 5 bases, the J end by 5 bases, with 13 bases between. Germline assignment: CDR1 SNHLY and CDR2 FYNNEI. The CDR3 is 15 amino acids. CDR3 bases: TGTGCCAGCAGTTGGACAGAAACGAATAATTCACCCCTCCACTTT. Its translation: CASSWTETNNSPLHF. The full variable domain, rest sourced from reference TRBV2 and TRBJ1-6, is EPEVTQTPSHQVTQMGQEVILRCVPISNHLYFYWYRQILGQKVEFLVSFYNNEISEKSEIFDDQFSVERPDGSNFTLKIRSTKLEDSAMYFCASSWTETNNSPLHFGNGTRLTVT.